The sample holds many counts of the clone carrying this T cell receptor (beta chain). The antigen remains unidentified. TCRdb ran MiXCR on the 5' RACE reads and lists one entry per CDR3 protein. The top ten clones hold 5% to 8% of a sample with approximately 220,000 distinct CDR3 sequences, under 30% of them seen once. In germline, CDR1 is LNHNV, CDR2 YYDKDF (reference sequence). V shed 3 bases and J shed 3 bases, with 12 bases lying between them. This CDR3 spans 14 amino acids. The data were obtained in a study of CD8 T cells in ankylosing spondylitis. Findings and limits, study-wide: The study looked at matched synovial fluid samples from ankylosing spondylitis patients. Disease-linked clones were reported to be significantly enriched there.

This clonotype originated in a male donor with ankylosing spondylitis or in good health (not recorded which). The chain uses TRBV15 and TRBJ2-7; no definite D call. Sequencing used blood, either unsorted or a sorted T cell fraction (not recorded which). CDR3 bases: TGTGCCACCAGCAGGGCGGACGGAAACTACGAGCAGTACTTC. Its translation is CATSRADGNYEQYF.